Shown below are 24 T cell receptor beta chains from a single sample sequenced in a study of tumor-infiltrating lymphocytes in glioblastoma multiforme. TCRB libraries came from RNA via three nested multiplex PCR rounds. MiXCR, run by TCRdb on the multiplex PCR reads, gives a single entry per CDR3 protein. This repertoire shows tens of thousands of distinct CDR3 sequences, around 60% found once; its top ten account for 33%. The sequenced sample was brain tumor tissue. The receptors were sampled from a male donor with glioblastoma.

This clonotype appeared many times. CDR3 sequence: CASSPTATYEQYF. DNA of the CDR3: TGTGCCAGCAGCCCGACAGCTACCTACGAGCAGTACTTC. The chain couples TRBV6-5 to TRBJ2-7; D is possibly TRBD1 (5 bases). Germline CDR1 reads MNHEY; CDR2 reads SVGAGI. CDR3 length: 13 amino acids. Trimming took off 6 bases at V and 2 bases at J, with 11 bases between the two ends.

The chain carries TRBV12-3 or TRBV12-4 and TRBJ2-1; 7 nucleotides agree with TRBD2. The CDR3 extends over 18 amino acids. The trim removed 7 bases at V and 5 bases at J, leaving 20 bases unmatched. This CDR3 is CASNLLTNLERGNNEQFF. The CDR3 DNA sequence: TGTGCCAGCAACCTCCTTACGAACCTAGAGCGGGGTAACAATGAGCAGTTCTTC.

As concerns this clonotype: The conserved final phenylalanine or tryptophan is absent from the CDR3, which likely points to a read error. This sequence joins TRBV10-3 and TRBJ1-2; D gene unclear. CDR3 length: 14 amino acids. Germline V CDR1 and CDR2: ENHRY, SYGVKD. Here the CDR3 DNA reads TGTGTCATCAGTGAGCCTCTGGGGTCAGATGGCTACACCCTC. This gives the protein CVISEPLGSDGYTL.

On this clonotype: One end of the junction does not line up with germline, which may come from a read error. The chain combines TRBV20-1 with TRBJ2-3, with 7 bases aligning to TRBD2. The CDR3 is 15 amino acids. Germline CDR1 DFQATT, CDR2 SNEGSKA (reference sequence). This CDR3 reads CSARDFAGATDTQYF. DNA of the CDR3: TGCAGTGCTAGGGATTTTGCGGGAGCGACAGATACGCAATATTTT.

The chain uses TRBV20-1 and TRBJ1-1; D may be TRBD1 (5 bases). The CDR3 is 15 residues long. Trimming pared 0 bases from V and 6 bases from J, leaving 17 bases between. The germline V gene has CDR1 DFQATT and CDR2 SNEGSKA (reference sequence). The CDR3: CSARDGVGLRSEAFF. In DNA form, the CDR3 reads TGCAGTGCTAGAGATGGGGTGGGACTTAGGTCTGAAGCTTTCTTT.

This rearrangement joins TRBV12-3 or TRBV12-4 to TRBJ1-2, with 9 nucleotides matching TRBD1. J lost 5 bases, V lost 9 bases, and 7 bases had no gene match. The CDR3 sequence is 13 residues long. The chain's CDR3 is CASFRTGVYGYTF. CDR3 nucleotides: TGTGCCAGTTTTCGGACAGGGGTTTATGGCTACACCTTC.

Comments on this clonotype: No conserved phenylalanine or tryptophan ends this CDR3, so it is likely a read error. The chain joins TRBV11-2 to TRBJ1-1, with D perhaps matching TRBD1 (5 bases). CDR3 length: 14 amino acids. V was shortened by 10 bases and J by 2 bases, with 17 bases between the two germline ends. In germline, CDR1 is SGHAT, CDR2 FQNNGV. The CDR3 nucleotides are TGTGCCATCAACCTTGACAGACATAACACTGAAGCTTTCTCT. It translates to CAINLDRHNTEAFS.

The rearrangement links TRBV10-3 to TRBJ1-1, with D uncertain. The CDR3 extends over 12 amino acids. The germline V gene has CDR1 ENHRY and CDR2 SYGVKD. CDR3 sequence reads: CDATDGNTEAFF. The CDR3 DNA follows: TGTGACGCCACCGATGGAAACACTGAAGCTTTCTTT.

Points on this clonotype: In this CDR3 the conserved last residue, phenylalanine or tryptophan, is missing, so a read error is likely. J is TRBJ1-5 and V is TRBV20-1; D might be TRBD1 (5 bases). The CDR3 loop spans 15 amino acids. Per the germline V gene, CDR1 is DFQATT and CDR2 is SNEGSKA (reference sequence). The CDR3, as DNA: TGCAATGCTAGTAGGGACTCTTATAGCAATCAGCCCCAGCATTGT. Its protein is CNASRDSYSNQPQHC.

Notes on this clonotype: This is likely a read error, given that the CDR3 carries no conserved phenylalanine or tryptophan at its end. The rearrangement links TRBV29-1 to TRBJ2-1, with no clear D. The ends were cut back, 1 base at V and 7 bases at J, with 5 bases in the middle. Germline assignment: CDR1 SQVTM and CDR2 ANQGSEA. This CDR3 contains 11 residues. The CDR3 DNA reads TGCAGCGTTGAAGGGGATAATGAGCAGTTCTTA. This gives the protein CSVEGDNEQFL.

Comment on this clonotype: This sequence may be a read error, since a much larger clone differs from it by one base. This chain joins TRBV24-1 and TRBJ2-3; D perhaps matches TRBD2 (6 bases). The CDR3 extends over 13 amino acids. Germline V CDR1 and CDR2: KGHDR, SFDVKD. Trimming took off 12 bases at V and 4 bases at J, with 16 bases between the two ends. CDR3: CAAGRGSSDTQYF. CDR3 nucleotides: TGTGCCGCCGGCCGGGGGTCTTCAGATACGCAGTATTTT.

This clonotype is labeled large (0.1 to 1%). The J gene is TRBJ2-1, the V gene TRBV20-1; TRBD2 agrees at 13 bases. With V trimmed by 3 bases and J by 7 bases, 9 bases remained unmatched. The CDR3 extends over 16 amino acids. CDR1 DFQATT and CDR2 SNEGSKA come from the germline V gene (reference sequence). The CDR3 loop is CSASRPGLAGMNEQFF. The CDR3 coding sequence is TGCAGTGCTAGTCGACCGGGACTAGCGGGAATGAATGAGCAGTTCTTC.

This clonotype was observed once. The junction departs from the called germline gene at one end, perhaps through a read error. The chain uses TRBV29-1 and TRBJ2-7; no firm D call. The germline V gene encodes CDR1 SQVTM and CDR2 ANQGSEA. CDR3 size: 12 residues. The CDR3 region has the DNA TGCAGCGTTGTAGGGAATCGATACGAGCAATACTTC. Its translation is CSVVGNRYEQYF.

The chain links TRBV29-1 to TRBJ2-1, with 8 nucleotides matching TRBD2. V trimming: 5 bases; J trimming: 8 bases; junction bases outside the gene matches: 11. Germline V gene lookup returns CDR1 SQVTM and CDR2 ANQGSEA. The CDR3 is made up of 14 amino acids. In DNA form, the CDR3 reads TGCAGCGTTTCTTACGGGAGGGCCCGGGATGAGCAGTTCTTC. This sequence encodes CSVSYGRARDEQFF.

This clonotype was detected many times. DNA for the CDR3: TGTGCCAGCAGTTACAGGCCCACCAACACAGATACGCAGTATTTT. It is translated as CASSYRPTNTDTQYF. This chain links TRBV6-5 with TRBJ2-3; D ambiguous. The CDR3 has 15 amino acids. Trimming stripped 2 bases from V and 2 bases from J, with 11 bases between. Germline values: CDR1 MNHEY, CDR2 SVGAGI.

This clonotype was detected only once. Its ends do not fully match the called genes, so a read error is possible. The V gene is TRBV29-1, the J gene TRBJ2-5; 7 nucleotides match TRBD2. This CDR3 comprises 13 residues. Germline lookup yields CDR1 SQVTM and CDR2 ANQGSEA. The CDR3 DNA sequence: TGCAGCGTTGTCATAGCGGGCAGAGAGACCCAGTGCTTC. Its translation: CSVVIAGRETQCF.

About this clonotype: This may stem from a read error, because a much larger clone lies one nucleotide away. This sequence joins TRBV30 and TRBJ2-2; no definite D call. This CDR3 comprises 13 residues. Per germline, CDR1 GTSNPN and CDR2 SVGIG (reference sequence). The CDR3 DNA sequence: TGTGCCTTGAGTGTAGAGTACGCCGGGGAGCTGTTTTTT. This gives the protein CALSVEYAGELFF.

About this clonotype itself: Compared with germline, one end of the junction differs, possibly owing to a read error. The chain uses TRBV5-6 and TRBJ2-2, with D possibly called TRBD1 or TRBD2 (5 bases each). In germline, CDR1 is SGHDT, CDR2 YYEEEE. The CDR3 sequence is 14 residues long. The CDR3 is CASTTIQDTGELFF. CDR3 coding DNA: TGTGCCAGCACCACCATTCAGGACACCGGGGAGTTGTTTTTT.

There are many counts of this clonotype. V and J are TRBV6-5 and TRBJ2-7; TRBD2 aligns across 7 bases. The CDR3 extends over 15 amino acids. V dropped 5 bases and J dropped 7; count of bases not matched to a gene: 14. CDR1 is MNHEY, CDR2 SVGAGI, per germline. CDR3 in DNA: TGTGCCAGCAGTCCTTCGGGGGGATTGATCGGAGAGCAGTACTTC. Its protein is CASSPSGGLIGEQYF.

On this clonotype itself: This sequence may be a read error, since a much larger clone differs from it by one base. The chain combines TRBV5-4 with TRBJ2-7; either TRBD1 or TRBD2 may fit D (5 bases each). Trimming cost V 3 bases and J 2 bases, with 18 bases left between them. This CDR3 has 16 residues. From germline, CDR1 is SGHNT and CDR2 YYREEE (reference sequence). In DNA form, the CDR3 reads TGTGCCAGCAGCTCGAACGGGGCGGATGTAACCTACGAGCAGTACTTC. Translation gives CASSSNGADVTYEQYF.

This clonotype was seen only once. V and J are TRBV11-2 and TRBJ2-7; D might be TRBD1 or TRBD2, each matching 5 bases. The CDR3 extends over 14 amino acids. Germline lookup yields CDR1 SGHAT and CDR2 FQNNGV. V was shortened by 5 bases and J by 7 bases, with 18 bases between the two germline ends. CDR3 in amino acids: CASSDRGSNREQYF. In nucleotides, the CDR3 is TGTGCCAGCAGCGACCGCGGGTCGAACAGGGAGCAGTACTTC.

The V call is TRBV11-2, the J call TRBJ2-7; D ambiguous. CDR1 and CDR2 from the germline V gene are SGHAT and FQNNGV. The CDR3 sequence is 11 residues long. V lost 3 bases and J 2 bases, leaving 2 bases between the germline ends. CDR3 sequence reads: CASSFTYEQYF. CDR3 nucleotides: TGTGCCAGCAGCTTCACCTACGAGCAGTACTTC.

A note on this clonotype: At one boundary the junction diverges from the germline segment, which might be a read error. The V and J genes are TRBV7-9 and TRBJ1-1; no reliable D call. Looked up from germline, CDR1 is SEHNR and CDR2 is FQNEAQ (reference sequence). The CDR3 totals 20 residues. Written as DNA, the CDR3 is TGCGCCAGCAGCTTAGGCGGGTTTAGGGAGGTCCCATCGGGCGGCACTGAAGCTTTCTTT. It specifies CASSLGGFREVPSGGTEAFF.

For this clonotype: Since no conserved phenylalanine or tryptophan closes the CDR3, a read error is the likely cause. The chain carries TRBV20-1 and TRBJ2-5, with 7 bases that match TRBD1. CDR1 is DFQATT and CDR2 is SNEGSKA in the germline V gene (reference sequence). The CDR3 extends over 12 amino acids. The CDR3 bases are TGCAATACGAACAGGGGACAAGAGACCCAGTACCTC. Residues: CNTNRGQETQYL.